The T cell receptor (beta chain) under discussion was sequenced for a study of T cells in Graves' hyperthyroidism and ophthalmopathy. Trimming left V 4 bases short and J 9 bases short, with 28 bases between. Per germline, CDR1 SGHNT and CDR2 YENEEA. The CDR3 is 18 residues long. The CDR3 regions of TCR beta were amplified from RNA transcripts. The HTBI primer set served for first-round RT-PCR of the TCR CDR3. A single record per CDR3 protein comes from TCRdb applying MiXCR to the multiplex PCR reads. The sample consists of around 560,000 distinct CDR3 sequences, 16% of them appearing once. This clonotype was sampled from a woman under 30 with Graves' hyperthyroidism. The chain links TRBV11-3 to TRBJ1-3; possibly TRBD1 for D (6 bases). Sequencing was done on a sample of blood. The CDR3 nucleotides are TGTGCCAGCAGCTACTCCGGGACACCTCTTGGGGAGAGAAGCACCATATATTTT. The encoded protein is CASSYSGTPLGERSTIYF.